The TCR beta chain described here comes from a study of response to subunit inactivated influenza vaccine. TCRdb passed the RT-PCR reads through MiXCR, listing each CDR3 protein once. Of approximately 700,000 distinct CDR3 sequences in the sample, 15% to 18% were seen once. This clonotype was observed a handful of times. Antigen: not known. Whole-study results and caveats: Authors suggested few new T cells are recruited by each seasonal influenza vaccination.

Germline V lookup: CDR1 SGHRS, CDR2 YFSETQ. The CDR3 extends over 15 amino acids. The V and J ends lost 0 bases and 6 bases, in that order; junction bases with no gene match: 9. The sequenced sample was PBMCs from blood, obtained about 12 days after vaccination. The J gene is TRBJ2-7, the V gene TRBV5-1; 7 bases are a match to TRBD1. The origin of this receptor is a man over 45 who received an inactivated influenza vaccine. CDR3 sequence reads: CASSLGQGRGSEQYF. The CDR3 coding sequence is TGCGCCAGCAGCTTGGGACAGGGAAGAGGAAGCGAGCAGTACTTC.